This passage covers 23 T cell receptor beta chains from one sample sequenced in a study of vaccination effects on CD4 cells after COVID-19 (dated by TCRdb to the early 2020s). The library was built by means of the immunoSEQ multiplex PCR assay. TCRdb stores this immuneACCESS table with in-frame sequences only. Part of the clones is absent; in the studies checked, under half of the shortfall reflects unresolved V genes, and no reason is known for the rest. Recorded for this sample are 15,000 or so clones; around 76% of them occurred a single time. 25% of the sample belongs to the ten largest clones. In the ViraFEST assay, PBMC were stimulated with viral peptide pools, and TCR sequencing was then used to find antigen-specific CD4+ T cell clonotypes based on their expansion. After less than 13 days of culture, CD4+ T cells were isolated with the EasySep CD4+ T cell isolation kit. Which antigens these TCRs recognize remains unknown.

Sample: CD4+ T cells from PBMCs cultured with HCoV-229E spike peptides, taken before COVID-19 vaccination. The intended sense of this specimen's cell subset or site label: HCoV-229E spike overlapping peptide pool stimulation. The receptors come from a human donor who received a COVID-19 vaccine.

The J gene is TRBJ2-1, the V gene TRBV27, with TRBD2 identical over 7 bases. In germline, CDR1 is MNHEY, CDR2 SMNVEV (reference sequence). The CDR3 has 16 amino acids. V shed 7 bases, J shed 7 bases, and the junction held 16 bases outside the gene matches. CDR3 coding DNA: TGTGCCAGCACCCAACGGTCTAGCGGAATCGGGAATGAGCAGTTCTTC. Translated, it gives CASTQRSSGIGNEQFF.

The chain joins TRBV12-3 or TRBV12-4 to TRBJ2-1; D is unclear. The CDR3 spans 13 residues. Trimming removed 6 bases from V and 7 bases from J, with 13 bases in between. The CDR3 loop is CASSTTRRNEQFF. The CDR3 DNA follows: TGTGCCAGCAGCACGACTCGAAGGAATGAGCAGTTCTTC.

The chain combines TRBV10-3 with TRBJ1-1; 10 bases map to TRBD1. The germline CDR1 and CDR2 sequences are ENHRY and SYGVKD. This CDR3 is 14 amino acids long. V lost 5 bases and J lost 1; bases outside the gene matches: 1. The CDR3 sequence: CAISRQGANTEAFF. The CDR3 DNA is TGTGCCATCAGTCGACAGGGGGCGAACACTGAAGCTTTCTTT.

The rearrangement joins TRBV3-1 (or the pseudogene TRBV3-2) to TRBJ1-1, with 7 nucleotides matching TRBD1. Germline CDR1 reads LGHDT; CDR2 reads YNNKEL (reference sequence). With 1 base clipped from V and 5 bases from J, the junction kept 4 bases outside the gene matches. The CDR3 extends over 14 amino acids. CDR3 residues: CASSQVTGRTEAFF. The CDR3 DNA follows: TGTGCCAGCAGCCAAGTGACAGGGCGGACTGAAGCTTTCTTT.

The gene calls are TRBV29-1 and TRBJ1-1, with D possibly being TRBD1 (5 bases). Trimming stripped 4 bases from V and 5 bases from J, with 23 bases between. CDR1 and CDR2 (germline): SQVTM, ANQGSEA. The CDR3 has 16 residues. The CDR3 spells CSVGGGDASGRTEAFF. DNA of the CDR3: TGCAGCGTTGGTGGAGGGGACGCCTCGGGGCGTACTGAAGCTTTCTTT.

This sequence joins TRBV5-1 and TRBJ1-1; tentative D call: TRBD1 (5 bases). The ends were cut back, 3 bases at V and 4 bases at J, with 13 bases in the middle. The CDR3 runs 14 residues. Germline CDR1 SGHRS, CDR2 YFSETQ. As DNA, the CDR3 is TGCGCCAGCAGCTCGGGGGAATCGGGCACTGAAGCTTTCTTT. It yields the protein CASSSGESGTEAFF.

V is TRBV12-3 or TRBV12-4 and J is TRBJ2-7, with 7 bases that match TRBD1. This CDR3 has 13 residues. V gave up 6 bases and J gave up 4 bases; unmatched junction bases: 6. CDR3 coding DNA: TGTGCCAGCAGCCCACAGACAGGGTACGAGCAGTACTTC. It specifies CASSPQTGYEQYF.

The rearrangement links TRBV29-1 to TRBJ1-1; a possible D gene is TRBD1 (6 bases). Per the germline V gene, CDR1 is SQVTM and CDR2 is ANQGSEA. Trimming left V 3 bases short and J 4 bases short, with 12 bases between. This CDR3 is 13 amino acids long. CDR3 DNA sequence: TGCAGCGTTGACTGGGGCAGGGGCACTGAAGCTTTCTTT. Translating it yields CSVDWGRGTEAFF.

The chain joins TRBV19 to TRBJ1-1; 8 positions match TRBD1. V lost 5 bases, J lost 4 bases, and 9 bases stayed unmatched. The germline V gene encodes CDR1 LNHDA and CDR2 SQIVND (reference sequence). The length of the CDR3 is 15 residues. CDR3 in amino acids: CASSGYWTGTTEAFF. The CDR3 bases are TGTGCCAGTAGTGGATACTGGACAGGGACCACTGAAGCTTTCTTT.

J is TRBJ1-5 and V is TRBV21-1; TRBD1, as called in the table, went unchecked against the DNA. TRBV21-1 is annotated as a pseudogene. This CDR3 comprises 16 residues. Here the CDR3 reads CASSSTGTNSNQPQHF. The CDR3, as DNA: TGTGCCAGCAGCTCGACCGGGACAAATAGCAATCAGCCCCAGCATTTT.

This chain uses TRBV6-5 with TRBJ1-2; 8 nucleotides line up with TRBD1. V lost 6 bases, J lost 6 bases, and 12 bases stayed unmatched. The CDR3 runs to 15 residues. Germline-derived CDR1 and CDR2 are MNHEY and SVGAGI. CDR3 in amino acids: CASRLLERQGNGYTF. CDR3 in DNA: TGTGCCAGCAGATTACTCGAGAGACAGGGGAATGGCTACACCTTC.

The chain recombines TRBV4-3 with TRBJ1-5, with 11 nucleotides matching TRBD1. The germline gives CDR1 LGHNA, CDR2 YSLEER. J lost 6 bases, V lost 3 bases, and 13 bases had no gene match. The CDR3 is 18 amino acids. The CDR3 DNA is TGCGCCAGCAGCCAGGACAGGGGGCGAAAAAAACCCCGTCAGCCCCAGCATTTT. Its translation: CASSQDRGRKKPRQPQHF.

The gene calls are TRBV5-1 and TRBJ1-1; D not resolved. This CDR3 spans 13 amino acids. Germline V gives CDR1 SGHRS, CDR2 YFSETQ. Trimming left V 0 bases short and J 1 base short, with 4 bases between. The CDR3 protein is CASSLAPNTEAFF. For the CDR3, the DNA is TGCGCCAGCAGCTTGGCCCCGAACACTGAAGCTTTCTTT.

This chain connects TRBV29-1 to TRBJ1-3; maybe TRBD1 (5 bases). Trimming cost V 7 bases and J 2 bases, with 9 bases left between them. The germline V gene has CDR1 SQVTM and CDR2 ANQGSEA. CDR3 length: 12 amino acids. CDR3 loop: CSASGAGNTIYF. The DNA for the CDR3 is TGCAGCGCATCGGGGGCTGGAAACACCATATATTTT.

CDR3 residues: CSVELQGNTIYF. CDR3 DNA sequence: TGCAGCGTTGAACTCCAGGGAAACACCATATATTTT. This sequence joins TRBV29-1 and TRBJ1-3; unclear D gene. This CDR3 is built from 12 residues. Germline lookup yields CDR1 SQVTM and CDR2 ANQGSEA. Trimming stripped 2 bases from V and 4 bases from J, with 6 bases between.

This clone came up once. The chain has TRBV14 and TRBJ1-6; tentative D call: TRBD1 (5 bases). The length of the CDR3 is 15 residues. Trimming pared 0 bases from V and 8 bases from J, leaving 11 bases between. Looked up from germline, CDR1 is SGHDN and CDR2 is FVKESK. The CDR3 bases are TGTGCCAGCAGCCAAGAACCAGGGCGGCATTCACCCCTCCACTTT. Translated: CASSQEPGRHSPLHF.

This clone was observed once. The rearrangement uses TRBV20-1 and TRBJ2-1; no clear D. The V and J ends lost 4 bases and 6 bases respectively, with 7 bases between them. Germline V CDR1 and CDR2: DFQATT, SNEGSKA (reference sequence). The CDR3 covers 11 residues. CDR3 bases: TGCAGTGCTACTCCCGTCAATGAGCAGTTCTTC. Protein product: CSATPVNEQFF.

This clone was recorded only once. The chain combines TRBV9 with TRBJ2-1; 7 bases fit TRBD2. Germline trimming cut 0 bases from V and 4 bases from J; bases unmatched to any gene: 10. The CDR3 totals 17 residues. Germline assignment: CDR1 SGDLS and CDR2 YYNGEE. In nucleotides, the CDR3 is TGTGCCAGCAGCGTAGCAGGGTTAGCGGGCCTATACAATGAGCAGTTCTTC. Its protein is CASSVAGLAGLYNEQFF.

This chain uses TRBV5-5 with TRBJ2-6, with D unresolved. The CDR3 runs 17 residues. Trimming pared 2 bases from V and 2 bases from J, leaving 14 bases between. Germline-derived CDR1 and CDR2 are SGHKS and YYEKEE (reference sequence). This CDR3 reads CASSFFSVWAGANVLTF. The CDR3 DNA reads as TGTGCCAGCAGCTTCTTCTCGGTGTGGGCTGGGGCCAACGTCCTGACTTTC.

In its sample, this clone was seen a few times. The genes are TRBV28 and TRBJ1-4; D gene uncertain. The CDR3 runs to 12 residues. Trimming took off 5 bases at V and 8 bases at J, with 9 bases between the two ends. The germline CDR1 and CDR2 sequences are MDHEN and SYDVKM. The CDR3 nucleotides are TGTGCCAGCAGTCTTTTGGGGGAAAAACTGTTTTTT. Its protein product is CASSLLGEKLFF.

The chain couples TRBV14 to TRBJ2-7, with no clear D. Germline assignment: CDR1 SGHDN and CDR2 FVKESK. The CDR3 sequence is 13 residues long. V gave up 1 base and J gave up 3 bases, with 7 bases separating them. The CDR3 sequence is CASSQVVGYEQYF. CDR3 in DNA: TGTGCCAGCAGCCAAGTTGTCGGCTACGAGCAGTACTTC.

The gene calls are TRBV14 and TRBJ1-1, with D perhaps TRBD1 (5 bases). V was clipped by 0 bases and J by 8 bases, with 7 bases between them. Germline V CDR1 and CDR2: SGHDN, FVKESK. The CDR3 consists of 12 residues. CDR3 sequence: CASSQERGEAFF. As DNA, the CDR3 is TGTGCCAGCAGCCAAGAGCGGGGGGAAGCTTTCTTT.

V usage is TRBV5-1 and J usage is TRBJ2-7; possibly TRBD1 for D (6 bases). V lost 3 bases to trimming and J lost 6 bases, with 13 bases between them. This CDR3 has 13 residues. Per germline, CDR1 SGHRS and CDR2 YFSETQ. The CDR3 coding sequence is TGCGCCAGCAGCTATGGGCAGGGGAGCGAGCAGTACTTC. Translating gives CASSYGQGSEQYF.